This record covers a single T cell receptor beta chain. Its target is not known. With random hexamers, reverse transcription was performed on roughly 0.45 to 1 ug of RNA. The immunoSEQ assay covered 54 Vbeta and 13 Jbeta segments for CDR3. TCRdb re-called the immunoSEQ multiplex PCR reads with MiXCR, one entry per CDR3 protein. In the table there are approximately 230,000 distinct CDR3 sequences, 85% to 95% of which are singletons. These data come from a study of CD8 T cells in Susac syndrome. Overall study results and limits: The study conceded that relatively few individuals underwent its TCR sequencing and HLA analysis.

With 3 bases removed from V and 3 bases from J, the gap between germline ends came to 13 bases. The CDR3 sequence is 15 residues long. CDR1 is MNHEY, CDR2 SMNVEV, per germline (reference sequence). Sequencing input: CD4+ T cells from PBMCs. This chain joins TRBV27 and TRBJ2-3; D uncertain. The sequence was obtained from a human donor with multiple sclerosis. In DNA form, the CDR3 reads TGTGCCAGCAGTTTTACGTGGGCGCAAACAGATACGCAGTATTTT. Its translation is CASSFTWAQTDTQYF.